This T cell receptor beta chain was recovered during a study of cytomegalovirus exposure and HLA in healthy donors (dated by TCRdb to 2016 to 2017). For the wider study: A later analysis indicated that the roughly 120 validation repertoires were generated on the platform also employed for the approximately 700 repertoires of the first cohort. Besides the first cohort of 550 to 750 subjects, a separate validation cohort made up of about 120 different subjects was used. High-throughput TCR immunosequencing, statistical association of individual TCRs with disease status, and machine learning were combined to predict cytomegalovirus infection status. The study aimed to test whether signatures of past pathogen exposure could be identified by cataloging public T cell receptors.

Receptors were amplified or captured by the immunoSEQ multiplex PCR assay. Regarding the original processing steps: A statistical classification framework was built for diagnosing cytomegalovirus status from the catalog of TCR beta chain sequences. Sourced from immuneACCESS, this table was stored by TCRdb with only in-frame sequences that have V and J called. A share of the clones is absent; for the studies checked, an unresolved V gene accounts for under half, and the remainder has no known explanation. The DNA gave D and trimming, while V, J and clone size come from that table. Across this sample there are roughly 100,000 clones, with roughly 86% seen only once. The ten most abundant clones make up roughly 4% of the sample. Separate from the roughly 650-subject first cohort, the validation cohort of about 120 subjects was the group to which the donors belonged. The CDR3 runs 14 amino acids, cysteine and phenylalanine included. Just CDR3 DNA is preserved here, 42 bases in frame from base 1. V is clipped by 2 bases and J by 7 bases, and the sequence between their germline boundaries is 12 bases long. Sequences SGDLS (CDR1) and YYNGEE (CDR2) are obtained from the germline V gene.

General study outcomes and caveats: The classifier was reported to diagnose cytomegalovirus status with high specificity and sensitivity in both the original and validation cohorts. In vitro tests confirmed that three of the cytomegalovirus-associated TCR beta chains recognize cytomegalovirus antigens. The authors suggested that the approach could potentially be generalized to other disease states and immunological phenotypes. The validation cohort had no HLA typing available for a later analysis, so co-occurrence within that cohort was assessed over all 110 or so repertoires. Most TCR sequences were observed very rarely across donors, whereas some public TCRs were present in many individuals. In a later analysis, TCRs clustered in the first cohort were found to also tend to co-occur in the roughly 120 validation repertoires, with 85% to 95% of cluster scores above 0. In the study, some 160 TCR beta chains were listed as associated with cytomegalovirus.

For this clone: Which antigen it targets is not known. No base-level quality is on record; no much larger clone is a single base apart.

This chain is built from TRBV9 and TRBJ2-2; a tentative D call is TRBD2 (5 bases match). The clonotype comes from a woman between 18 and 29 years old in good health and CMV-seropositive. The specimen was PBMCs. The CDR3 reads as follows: CASSVLERDGELFF. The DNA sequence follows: TGTGCCAGCAGCGTCCTAGAGAGGGACGGGGAGCTGTTTTTT. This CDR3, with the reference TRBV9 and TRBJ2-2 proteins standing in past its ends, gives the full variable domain DSGVTQTPKHLITATGQRVTLRCSPRSGDLSVYWYQQSLDQGLQFLIQYYNGEERAKGNILERFSAQQFPDLHSELNLSSLELGDSALYFCASSVLERDGELFFGEGSRLTVL.